The clone carrying this TCR beta chain was recorded many times. Amplified TCR beta CDR3 regions derived from RNA transcripts. The HTBI primer set served for first-round RT-PCR of the TCR CDR3. TCRdb ran MiXCR on the multiplex PCR reads and lists one entry per CDR3 protein. Of about 570,000 distinct CDR3 sequences in the sample, approximately 44% were seen once. This specimen belongs to a study of T cells in Graves' hyperthyroidism and ophthalmopathy. Germline lookup yields CDR1 SQVTM and CDR2 ANQGSEA. After removal of 7 bases from V and 2 bases from J, the junction contained 13 bases not matched to a gene. This CDR3 contains 15 residues.

The source is an adult woman with Graves' disease, either hyperthyroidism or ophthalmopathy (not recorded which). Sequencing used peripheral blood or thyroid tissue (not recorded which). The chain links TRBV29-1 to TRBJ2-7, with 8 bases identical to TRBD2. CDR3 DNA: TGCAGCGCGTCACTAGCCGGGACTAGTCCCTACGAGCAGTACTTC. Residues: CSASLAGTSPYEQYF.